A selection of T cell receptor beta chains follows, all from one sample in a study of PD-L1 blockade in urothelial cancer. TCRdb's copy holds only in-frame clones and misses some; the assay was immunoSEQ multiplex PCR. Of more than 30,000 clones in the sample, 80% to 90% were seen once. The sequenced sample was PBMCs, obtained around atezolizumab (anti-PD-L1) treatment. The source of these receptors is a man older than 75 with urothelial cancer. The conserved cysteine and the conserved F or W are not part of the CDR3 here. Each record gives: J gene, V gene, CDR3 protein.

j_call: TRBJ1-2; v_call: TRBV5-1; cdr3_aa: ASSLGDRGGYGYT
j_call: TRBJ2-1; v_call: TRBV21-1; cdr3_aa: ASNLTGQGFEF
j_call: TRBJ2-7; v_call: TRBV11-2; cdr3_aa: ASSLVAWGGEQY
j_call: TRBJ1-2; v_call: TRBV9; cdr3_aa: ASSVLGLDGYT
j_call: TRBJ2-2; v_call: TRBV27; cdr3_aa: ASSPNPQTSGRAVEAGELF
j_call: TRBJ1-3; v_call: TRBV10-3; cdr3_aa: AISSAGNTIY
j_call: TRBJ1-2; v_call: TRBV5-8; cdr3_aa: ASSFGPGAYGYT
j_call: TRBJ2-7; v_call: TRBV19; cdr3_aa: ASSIARGQGPSYEQY
j_call: TRBJ2-3; v_call: TRBV27; cdr3_aa: ASSSRRGQNTQY
j_call: TRBJ2-3; v_call: TRBV7-9; cdr3_aa: ASSPWTGITDTQY
j_call: TRBJ1-2; v_call: TRBV28; cdr3_aa: ASRVRGTVNYGYT
j_call: TRBJ2-7; v_call: TRBV5-1; cdr3_aa: ASSGTSAYEQY
j_call: TRBJ2-7; v_call: TRBV5-4; cdr3_aa: ASSLSSYEQY
j_call: -; v_call: TRBV9; cdr3_aa: ASSDSMVNEQY
j_call: TRBJ2-7; v_call: TRBV6-5; cdr3_aa: ASSTRLAGHEQY
j_call: TRBJ2-7; v_call: TRBV29-1; cdr3_aa: SVDLIPKIRTAAN
j_call: TRBJ2-1; v_call: TRBV18; cdr3_aa: ASSPLAVSSYNEQF
j_call: TRBJ1-3; v_call: TRBV5-6; cdr3_aa: ASSLGQGAGNTIY
j_call: TRBJ1-2; v_call: TRBV11-2; cdr3_aa: ASRSPGVEGYT
j_call: TRBJ1-4; v_call: TRBV19; cdr3_aa: ASSIGGATNEKLF
j_call: TRBJ2-3; v_call: TRBV5-1; cdr3_aa: ASSQDGTSTDTQY
j_call: TRBJ2-1; v_call: TRBV7-2; cdr3_aa: ASSLVGVSSYNEQF
j_call: TRBJ1-1; v_call: TRBV5-1; cdr3_aa: ASSFDIRGTEAF
j_call: TRBJ1-5; v_call: TRBV11-2; cdr3_aa: ASSLSEDAPQH
j_call: TRBJ2-1; v_call: TRBV18; cdr3_aa: ASSLPGTAYNEQF
j_call: TRBJ2-7; v_call: TRBV5-1; cdr3_aa: ASSRLAGADEQY
j_call: TRBJ1-2; v_call: TRBV19; cdr3_aa: ASSATGSYGYT
j_call: TRBJ1-2; v_call: TRBV28; cdr3_aa: ASSFPGGYGYT
j_call: TRBJ1-1; v_call: TRBV6-5; cdr3_aa: ASSYFQGSEAF
j_call: TRBJ2-2; v_call: TRBV5-1; cdr3_aa: ASSFQGPTGELF
j_call: TRBJ2-7; v_call: TRBV7-9; cdr3_aa: ASRKGGVSYEQY
j_call: TRBJ1-1; v_call: TRBV7-2; cdr3_aa: ASSLRTGQEGAF
j_call: TRBJ2-7; v_call: TRBV5-5; cdr3_aa: ASSNQGVNEQY
j_call: TRBJ1-2; v_call: TRBV5-6; cdr3_aa: ASSPPGQGRIGYT
j_call: TRBJ1-3; v_call: TRBV10-2; cdr3_aa: ASSEKREGGNTIY
j_call: TRBJ2-1; v_call: TRBV6-5; cdr3_aa: ASSYLQGQQF
j_call: TRBJ2-7; v_call: TRBV21-1; cdr3_aa: ASSSEGRIYEQY
j_call: TRBJ2-7; v_call: TRBV5-5; cdr3_aa: ASSLGLTRDYEQY
j_call: TRBJ2-1; v_call: TRBV28; cdr3_aa: ASLKLGFGGAYNEQF
j_call: TRBJ2-7; v_call: TRBV19; cdr3_aa: ASSQIGTRREQY
j_call: TRBJ2-3; v_call: TRBV11-2; cdr3_aa: ASSLFPSGRSTDTQY
j_call: TRBJ2-2; v_call: TRBV5-1; cdr3_aa: ASAADGTGELF
j_call: TRBJ2-5; v_call: TRBV4-2; cdr3_aa: ASSQVLAGLETQY
j_call: TRBJ2-7; v_call: TRBV6-1; cdr3_aa: ASSEAGVTGGVREQY
j_call: TRBJ2-2; v_call: TRBV2; cdr3_aa: ASSEKGGAGELF
j_call: TRBJ2-2; v_call: TRBV6-5; cdr3_aa: ASSLGQVKTGELF
j_call: TRBJ2-7; v_call: TRBV18; cdr3_aa: ASSQVAEGSSYEQY
j_call: TRBJ1-4; v_call: TRBV6-1; cdr3_aa: ASSDWGEGEKLF
j_call: TRBJ2-5; v_call: TRBV18; cdr3_aa: ASSPPGRGSAQY
j_call: TRBJ1-4; v_call: TRBV2; cdr3_aa: ASSKTGTGQGKLF
j_call: TRBJ2-7; v_call: TRBV7-8; cdr3_aa: ASSFHAGGSYEQY
j_call: TRBJ1-2; v_call: TRBV10-3; cdr3_aa: AGGVEGGGYT
j_call: TRBJ1-5; v_call: TRBV27; cdr3_aa: ASRRDRAHQPQH
j_call: TRBJ2-1; v_call: TRBV19; cdr3_aa: ASSRGDSFNEQF
j_call: TRBJ1-5; v_call: TRBV5-4; cdr3_aa: ASSTRQKSNQPQH
j_call: TRBJ2-7; v_call: TRBV28; cdr3_aa: ASGAGGPREQY